This T cell receptor (beta chain) is drawn from a study of cytomegalovirus exposure and HLA in healthy donors. For the study at large: Earlier sequencing of around 190 million T cells yielded around 120 million unique TCR beta sequences.

Concerning this clone: As yet, its antigen is unknown.

Points from the study as a whole: V segments that were indistinguishable, TRBV6-2 and TRBV6-3 among them, were omitted from analysis.

V trimming: 5 bases; J trimming: 3 bases; junction bases outside the gene matches: 10. Per germline, CDR1 MNHEY and CDR2 SMNVEV (reference sequence). This CDR3 comprises 15 residues. The PCR ran on 60 Vbeta and 13 Jbeta primers. The assay was immunoSEQ multiplex PCR, and TCRdb's table has in-frame clones only and misses some. The sample lists about 130,000 clones, over 60% occurring once. Sample: PBMCs. The TCR originated in a man aged 35 to 55 in good health and CMV-seronegative. V and J are TRBV27 and TRBJ2-7, with 7 nucleotides matching TRBD2. The CDR3 DNA reads as TGTGCCAGCAGTGACGATCCCGGGGGGTTCTACGAGCAGTACTTC. Translation: CASSDDPGGFYEQYF.